This T cell receptor beta chain is drawn from a study of blood T cells in healthy people across ages. V was pared by 3 bases and J by 4 bases, with 12 bases between. CDR1 and CDR2 from the germline V gene are GTSNPN and SVGIG (reference sequence). CDR3 length: 13 residues. Alongside a J-beta primer mix, a sample-barcoded 5' primer served in a second PCR lasting about 6 to 11 cycles. One entry per CDR3 protein results from TCRdb running MiXCR on the 5' RACE reads. Among 710,000 or so distinct CDR3 sequences listed, roughly 30% were seen once. This sequence was found in an elderly woman in good health. Sample: blood. The V call is TRBV30, the J call TRBJ1-2; perhaps TRBD1 as D (5 bases). DNA of the CDR3: TGTGCCTGGAGGGGACGGGACTTCTATGGCTACACCTTC. Its protein is CAWRGRDFYGYTF.